The 24 T cell receptor beta chains below come from one sample, sequenced in a study of regulatory T cells in long-lasting Graves disease. Time point denoted: newly diagnosed GD, antithyroid drugs for less than 3 months. Extracted PBMC RNA gave rise to the TCR library. For TCR beta, libraries came from iRepertoire HTBI primers and Arm-PCR of CDR3 regions. One entry per CDR3 protein results from TCRdb running MiXCR on the multiplex PCR reads. Of 350,000 to 500,000 distinct CDR3 sequences in the sample, roughly 17% were seen once. The sample was also linked to a second study, of T cells in Graves' hyperthyroidism and ophthalmopathy.

The source was peripheral blood mononuclear cells (PBMCs), collected at new diagnosis, from a patient treated with antithyroid drugs. These receptors originate from a woman under 40 with Graves disease.

This clonotype was counted at least ten times. This chain links TRBV18 with TRBJ1-4; D gene ambiguous. Trimming shortened V by 3 bases and J by 8 bases, and 22 bases separated the two germline ends. CDR1 and CDR2 (germline): KGHSH, LQKENI. The CDR3 loop spans 17 amino acids. Here the CDR3 reads CASSPDPQPANTEKLFF. CDR3 nucleotide sequence: TGTGCCAGCTCACCCGATCCGCAGCCAGCGAATACCGAAAAACTGTTTTTT.

V gene TRBV7-9 combines with J gene TRBJ2-7; the D is unclear. The V gene's germline CDR1 is SEHNR and CDR2 FQNEAQ (reference sequence). The CDR3 sequence is 15 residues long. V gave up 1 base and J gave up 4 bases, with 14 bases separating them. The CDR3 protein is CASSLVAAEAYEQYF. Here the CDR3 DNA reads TGTGCCAGCAGCTTAGTGGCAGCCGAGGCATACGAGCAGTACTTC.

This clonotype was seen at least ten times. The gene calls are TRBV5-4 and TRBJ2-2, with unresolved D. V was clipped by 3 bases and J by 1 base, with 10 bases between them. Germline loops: CDR1 SGHNT, CDR2 YYREEE (reference sequence). The CDR3 spans 15 residues. CDR3 amino acids: CASSSPWVNTGELFF. DNA of the CDR3: TGTGCCAGCAGCTCGCCTTGGGTGAACACCGGGGAGCTGTTTTTT.

This clonotype was observed at least ten times. The chain employs TRBV5-1 and TRBJ2-7; TRBD2 agrees at 10 bases. The CDR3 is made up of 15 amino acids. Germline values: CDR1 SGHRS, CDR2 YFSETQ. Losses at the gene ends were 4 bases for V and 3 bases for J; bases not matched to a gene: 7. Here the CDR3 reads CASSTRAGGLYEQYF. The CDR3, as DNA: TGCGCCAGCAGCACTCGAGCGGGAGGGCTCTACGAGCAGTACTTC.

This clonotype was seen more than once but under ten times. The V call is TRBV12-3 or TRBV12-4, the J call TRBJ1-3; a possible D gene is TRBD1 (5 bases). This CDR3 region has 15 residues. V was shortened by 1 base and J by 2 bases, with 9 bases between the two germline ends. CDR3 in amino acids: CASSLVRGAGNTIYF. The CDR3 nucleotides are TGTGCCAGCAGTTTAGTGCGAGGGGCTGGAAACACCATATATTTT.

The V call is TRBV4-1, the J call TRBJ2-3; 8 nucleotides match TRBD2. This CDR3 has 18 amino acids. Germline V CDR1 and CDR2: MGHRA, YSYEKL. The V gene end was trimmed by 0 bases and the J gene end by 4 bases; junction bases not matched to a gene: 12. The CDR3 reads CASSQDPRSGSGADTQYF. Written as DNA, the CDR3 is TGCGCCAGCAGCCAAGATCCCAGGAGCGGGAGCGGCGCAGATACGCAGTATTTT.

The chain is built from TRBV14 and TRBJ2-1; D remains ambiguous. V lost 1 base to trimming and J lost 12 bases, with 10 bases between them. Germline values: CDR1 SGHDN, CDR2 FVKESK. The CDR3 covers 12 residues. The CDR3 loop reads CASSQVHSWQFF. CDR3 DNA sequence: TGTGCCAGCAGCCAAGTTCATAGTTGGCAGTTCTTC. Full variable domain (missing parts from reference TRBV14 and TRBJ2-1): EAGVTQFPSHSVIEKGQTVTLRCDPISGHDNLYWYRRVMGKEIKFLLHFVKESKQDESGMPNNRFLAERTGGTYSTLKVQPAELEDSGVYFCASSQVHSWQFFGPGTRLTVL.

This clonotype was counted many times. The chain joins TRBV20-1 to TRBJ2-1, with unresolved D. V lost 5 bases, J lost 3 bases, and 11 bases lay in between. There are 13 residues in the CDR3. Germline CDR1 and CDR2: DFQATT and SNEGSKA (reference sequence). CDR3 in amino acids: CSAWKASYNEQFF. As DNA, the CDR3 is TGCAGTGCTTGGAAAGCGAGCTACAATGAGCAGTTCTTC.

This clonotype was recorded at least ten times. The J gene is TRBJ2-1, the V gene TRBV7-9; the match to TRBD1 covers 10 bases. With 5 bases clipped from V and 5 bases from J, the junction kept 6 bases outside the gene matches. The CDR3 runs to 15 residues. CDR1 is SEHNR, CDR2 FQNEAQ, per germline (reference sequence). The CDR3 nucleotides are TGTGCCAGCAGCCTCCGGGGACAGGGGAACAATGAGCAGTTCTTC. It specifies CASSLRGQGNNEQFF.

This clonotype was recorded many times. The genes are TRBV27 and TRBJ1-1; TRBD1 matches 8 bases. The V gene end was trimmed by 3 bases and the J gene end by 1 base; junction bases not matched to a gene: 4. Per the germline V gene, CDR1 is MNHEY and CDR2 is SMNVEV (reference sequence). This CDR3 has 15 residues. The CDR3 loop is CASSFRQGRNTEAFF. The CDR3 DNA reads TGTGCCAGCAGTTTCAGACAGGGGCGGAACACTGAAGCTTTCTTT.

The CDR3 nucleotides are TGTGCCAGCGCCCCGCGGGTCGGGCCAACCGGGGAGCTGTTTTTT. This codes for CASAPRVGPTGELFF. The V call is TRBV28, the J call TRBJ2-2, with D possibly matching TRBD2 (5 bases). CDR1 is MDHEN and CDR2 is SYDVKM in the germline V gene. V dropped 8 bases and J dropped 5 bases, with 18 bases sitting between them. The CDR3 has 15 amino acids.

Worth noting for this clonotype: Since a far larger clone is one base different, this is likely a read error. V is TRBV6-1 and J is TRBJ2-1; 8 bases fit TRBD1. This CDR3 spans 16 amino acids. V dropped 6 bases and J dropped 10; count of bases not matched to a gene: 17. Germline V CDR1 and CDR2: MNHNS, SASEGT. CDR3 DNA: TGTGCCAGCAGCAGCGACAGGGGAACCCCTGGGTACGAGCAGTTCTTC. Translating it yields CASSSDRGTPGYEQFF.

This clonotype was observed at least ten times. This chain joins TRBV20-1 and TRBJ2-3; 15 bases are a match to TRBD2. Germline lookup yields CDR1 DFQATT and CDR2 SNEGSKA (reference sequence). The J segment lost 5 bases and the V segment lost 3 bases, leaving 12 bases of the junction unmatched. The CDR3 has 18 amino acids. CDR3 protein: CSARTSGTSGRLGDTQYF. The CDR3 bases are TGCAGTGCTAGGACCTCCGGGACTAGCGGGAGGTTGGGAGATACGCAGTATTTT.

The rearrangement links TRBV6-1 to TRBJ2-3, with TRBD2 matching 11 bases. The V gene end was trimmed by 11 bases and the J gene end by 6 bases; junction bases not matched to a gene: 13. Germline V lookup: CDR1 MNHNS, CDR2 SASEGT. The CDR3 totals 15 residues. DNA for the CDR3: TGTGCCGCCAGCTATAGCGGGAGGGCGGCGGATACGCAGTATTTT. Residues: CAASYSGRAADTQYF.

About this clonotype itself: This may be a read error, as it is one base from a much larger clone. The rearrangement uses TRBV6-1 and TRBJ1-2; 11 nucleotides match TRBD1. The CDR3 totals 15 residues. Germline trimming cut 5 bases from V and 7 bases from J; bases unmatched to any gene: 9. Germline V lookup: CDR1 MNHNS, CDR2 SASEGT. CDR3 loop: CASSPRTGGVCGYTF. The DNA of the CDR3 is TGTGCCAGCAGTCCGAGGACAGGGGGCGTCTGTGGCTACACCTTC.

This clonotype was counted at least ten times. The V call is TRBV7-9, the J call TRBJ1-1; D gene ambiguous. Germline lookup yields CDR1 SEHNR and CDR2 FQNEAQ (reference sequence). This CDR3 comprises 13 residues. The CDR3 region has the DNA TGTGCAGCCTTACATTACATGAACACTGAAGCTTTCTTT. It yields the protein CAALHYMNTEAFF.

The V call is TRBV29-1, the J call TRBJ2-2, with TRBD2 matching over 7 bases. The germline CDR1 and CDR2 sequences are SQVTM and ANQGSEA. V trimming: 3 bases; J trimming: 6 bases; junction bases outside the gene matches: 10. This CDR3 has 15 residues. The DNA of the CDR3 is TGCAGCGTTGAGGGGAGGGCGAGGGAGCCCGGGGAGCTGTTTTTT. It encodes CSVEGRAREPGELFF.

This clonotype was observed a handful of times. J is TRBJ1-3 and V is TRBV14, with D tentatively TRBD1 (6 bases). In germline, CDR1 is SGHDN, CDR2 FVKESK. The length of the CDR3 is 17 residues. V was cut by 1 base and J by 0 bases, with 13 bases left in between. This CDR3 reads CASSQVGGLSSGNTIYF. The CDR3 coding sequence is TGTGCCAGCAGCCAAGTTGGGGGCCTAAGCTCTGGAAACACCATATATTTT.

This clonotype was recorded at least ten times. The rearrangement uses TRBV7-2 and TRBJ2-1; D might be TRBD2 (6 bases). The CDR3 has 16 amino acids. The V gene's germline CDR1 is SGHTA and CDR2 FQGNSA. V lost 0 bases, J lost 5 bases, and 14 bases lay in between. The CDR3 DNA follows: TGTGCCAGCAGCTTAGCGCGGGCTAGCGCGAACAATGAGCAGTTCTTC. This gives the protein CASSLARASANNEQFF. Looking up the rest from reference TRBV7-2 and TRBJ2-1 gives the full variable domain: GAGVSQSPSNKVTEKGKDVELRCDPISGHTALYWYRQSLGQGLEFLIYFQGNSAPDKSGLPSDRFSAERTGGSVSTLTIQRTQQEDSAVYLCASSLARASANNEQFFGPGTRLTVL.

This clonotype was seen many times. The chain uses TRBV24-1 and TRBJ2-1, with 10 bases matching TRBD2. J gave up 8 bases and V 6 bases, and 12 bases lay outside the gene matches. Germline-derived CDR1 and CDR2 are KGHDR and SFDVKD. This CDR3 has 16 amino acids. The CDR3 DNA reads TGTGCCACCAGTCCAGCGGGTAGCGGGAGGAGTCATGAGCAGTTCTTC. Its translation is CATSPAGSGRSHEQFF.

The V and J genes are TRBV18 and TRBJ2-6; D is undetermined. V dropped 3 bases and J dropped 2 bases, with 8 bases sitting between them. In germline, CDR1 is KGHSH, CDR2 LQKENI. The CDR3 length is 15 residues. The CDR3 sequence is CASSPRNPGANVLTF. DNA of the CDR3: TGTGCCAGCTCACCTCGGAACCCTGGGGCCAACGTCCTGACTTTC.

This clonotype was counted many times. The chain is built from TRBV2 and TRBJ1-2, with 8 bases matching TRBD1. The CDR3 spans 13 residues. J lost 8 bases, V lost 6 bases, and 8 bases had no gene match. CDR1 is SNHLY, CDR2 FYNNEI, per germline. DNA for the CDR3: TGTGCCAGCAGCTCGGACAGGGCCTTCGGCTACACCTTC. Translated, it gives CASSSDRAFGYTF.

This clonotype came up many times. The chain links TRBV7-2 to TRBJ2-7, with 8 bases aligning to TRBD1. The CDR3 is 15 amino acids. With V trimmed by 1 base and J by 3 bases, 5 bases remained unmatched. Germline CDR1 and CDR2: SGHTA and FQGNSA. CDR3: CASSLDGQGIYEQYF. The CDR3 region has the DNA TGTGCCAGCAGCTTAGACGGACAGGGTATCTACGAGCAGTACTTC.

The chain recombines TRBV9 with TRBJ1-2; 8 positions match TRBD1. Germline V gene sequence: CDR1 SGDLS, CDR2 YYNGEE. V gave up 4 bases and J gave up 3 bases; unmatched junction bases: 14. This CDR3 has 17 residues. This CDR3 is CASSLRDRPREHYGYTF. In DNA, the CDR3 is TGTGCCAGCAGCCTCAGGGACAGGCCAAGGGAGCACTATGGCTACACCTTC. Looking up the rest from reference TRBV9 and TRBJ1-2 gives the full variable domain: DSGVTQTPKHLITATGQRVTLRCSPRSGDLSVYWYQQSLDQGLQFLIQYYNGEERAKGNILERFSAQQFPDLHSELNLSSLELGDSALYFCASSLRDRPREHYGYTFGSGTRLTVV.